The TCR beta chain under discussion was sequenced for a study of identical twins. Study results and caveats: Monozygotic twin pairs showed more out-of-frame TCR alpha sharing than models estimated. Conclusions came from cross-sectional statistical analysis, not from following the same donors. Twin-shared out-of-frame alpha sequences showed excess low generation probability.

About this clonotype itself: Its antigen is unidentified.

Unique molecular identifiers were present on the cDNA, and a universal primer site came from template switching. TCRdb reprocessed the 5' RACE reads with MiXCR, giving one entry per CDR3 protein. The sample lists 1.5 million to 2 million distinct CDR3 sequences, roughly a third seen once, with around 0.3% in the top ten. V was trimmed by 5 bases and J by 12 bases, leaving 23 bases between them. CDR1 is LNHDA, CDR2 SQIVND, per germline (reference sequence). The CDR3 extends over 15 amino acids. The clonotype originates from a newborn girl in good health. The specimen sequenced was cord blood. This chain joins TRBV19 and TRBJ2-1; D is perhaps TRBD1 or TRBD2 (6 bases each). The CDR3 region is CASSAGHPGRSRQFF. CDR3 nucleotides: TGTGCCAGTAGTGCGGGACACCCAGGACGGTCTAGGCAGTTCTTC. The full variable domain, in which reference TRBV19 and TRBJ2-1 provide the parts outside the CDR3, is DGGITQSPKYLFRKEGQNVTLSCEQNLNHDAMYWYRQDPGQGLRLIYYSQIVNDFQKGDIAEGYSVSREKKESFPLTVTSAQKNPTAFYLCASSAGHPGRSRQFFGPGTRLTVL.